This entry is about one T cell receptor (beta chain). CDR3 size: 14 residues. V lost 7 bases to trimming and J lost 0 bases, with 10 bases between them. The germline CDR1 and CDR2 sequences are SGHTA and FQGNSA. The sample originates from a study of T cells in localized non-small cell lung cancer. Profiling relied on immunoSEQ multiplex PCR, and the TCRdb table lists in-frame clones only, not all of them. Among approximately 83,000 clones, under 95% were seen once, and the ten largest hold over 4%. The clonotype comes from a woman aged 40-75 years with stage II squamous cell lung carcinoma. Source: PBMCs, taken before any cancer treatment. The chain employs TRBV7-2 and TRBJ2-4; D is unresolved. The DNA of the CDR3 is TGTGCCAGCAACGCCGGGCCAGCCAAAAACATTCAGTACTTC. It codes for CASNAGPAKNIQYF.